This T cell receptor beta chain was identified in a study of T cell clones after liver transplantation. The CDR3 sequence is 17 residues long. V lost 5 bases to trimming and J lost 6 bases; unmatched junction nucleotides: 18. Germline CDR1 SGHAT, CDR2 FQNNGV. Libraries were prepared by immunoSEQ multiplex PCR; TCRdb keeps only in-frame clonotypes and omits some of them. This table has 15,000 to 20,000 clones, around 84% appearing once. This TCR was sampled from a human patient who received a liver transplant. The graft donor may have given rise to some T cells. Sequencing was performed on CD8+ T cells from blood, taken roughly 48 months after liver transplant. The chain joins TRBV11-2 to TRBJ2-7; 8 nucleotides align to TRBD2. In DNA form, the CDR3 reads TGTGCCAGCAGCCACGGGGACCACGGGAGGGCCTTAATCGAGCAGTACTTC. It specifies CASSHGDHGRALIEQYF.